These T cell receptor beta chains were read from a single sample in a study of T cell clonotyping in hematopoietic cell transplantation. Repertoires were generated with immunoSEQ multiplex PCR, while TCRdb's copy carries only in-frame clones and drops some. The data show around 17,000 clones, with roughly 84% seen just once and around 4.3% held by the top ten. Sequencing used PBMCs, obtained 100 days after allogeneic stem cell transplant. The origin of the receptors is a male patient in his sixties or seventies who had an allogeneic stem cell transplant from a related donor, so the T cells may come from the graft donor. Some clones in this sample may be carry-over from other donors' samples. CDR3s include the opening cysteine and the closing phenylalanine or tryptophan. A D gene is named only where the DNA matches it firmly. Clone size, where shown, is once, few, many, or a class for clones that have expanded.

V	D	size	length	J	DNA	CDR3
TRBV19	TRBD1	once	17	TRBJ1-5	TGTGCCAGTTGGGACAGGGGAAGCCTTGGGGGCAATCAGCCCCAGCATTTT	CASWDRGSLGGNQPQHF
TRBV25-1	-	-	13	TRBJ1-2	TGTGCCAGCAGTGTTTGGGGGGGAGATGGCTACACCTTC	CASSVWGGDGYTF
TRBV7-2	TRBD2	once	15	TRBJ2-5	TGTGCCAGCAGGGAAGCGGGGATACTACAAGAGACCCAGTACTTC	CASREAGILQETQYF
TRBV11-3	-	-	12	TRBJ2-1	TGTGCCAGCAGCTTGAGGAGGGGAGAGCAGTTCTTC	CASSLRRGEQFF
TRBV5-1	-	-	13	TRBJ2-2	TGCGCCAGCAGCTTGACAGGCCCCGGGGAGCTGTTTTTT	CASSLTGPGELFF
TRBV7-6	-	-	14	TRBJ2-1	TGTGCCAGCAGCTTAAATCCGAGGGCAGGTGAGCAGTTCTTC	CASSLNPRAGEQFF
TRBV7-6	-	-	18	TRBJ1-1	TGTGCCAGCAGCTTAGGCGGGGGGTGGGCTCGGGTGAACACTGAAGCTTTCTTT	CASSLGGGWARVNTEAFF
TRBV6-1	-	-	13	TRBJ1-2	TGTGCCAGCAGTGAAGTGGGTCTCTGGGGCTACACCTTC	CASSEVGLWGYTF
TRBV2	TRBD1	-	14	TRBJ1-5	TGTGCCAGCAGCCTCAGACAGGGAGGACAGCCCCAGCATTTT	CASSLRQGGQPQHF
TRBV5-1	-	-	15	TRBJ1-1	TGCGCCAGCAGCTTGATACCGGGGGTGAACACTGAAGCTTTCTTT	CASSLIPGVNTEAFF
TRBV19	-	-	13	TRBJ1-5	TGTGCCAGTAGTATCCCCGGCAATCAGCCCCAGCATTTT	CASSIPGNQPQHF
TRBV28	-	-	13	TRBJ1-2	TGTGCCAGCAGTCCTGCCACGGGGGGCGGCTACACCTTC	CASSPATGGGYTF
TRBV28	-	-	14	TRBJ1-2	TGTGCCAGCAGTCCGACCGACAGTGTCTATGGCTACACCTTC	CASSPTDSVYGYTF
TRBV15	TRBD1	-	13	TRBJ1-5	TGTGCCTCAAGCAGGGGGACCCTTCTTCCCCAGCATTTT	CASSRGTLLPQHF
TRBV5-1	-	-	14	TRBJ2-7	TGCGCCAGCAGCTTAGGGCAAGAGACCTACGAGCAGTACTTC	CASSLGQETYEQYF
TRBV5-1	-	-	13	TRBJ1-1	TGCGCCAGCAGTTTATCCTGGAACACTGAAGCTTTCTTT	CASSLSWNTEAFF
TRBV28	-	-	14	TRBJ1-5	TGTGCCAGCAGTGAAACAGGTAATGATCAGCCCCAGCATTTT	CASSETGNDQPQHF
TRBV6-5	TRBD1	-	15	TRBJ1-1	TGTGCCAGCAGCAAAGACAGGGTTAGTAACACTGAAGCTTTCTTT	CASSKDRVSNTEAFF
TRBV7-7	-	-	13	TRBJ2-5	TGTGCCAGCAGCTTACCGGGACAAGAGACCCAGTACTTC	CASSLPGQETQYF
TRBV10-3	-	-	16	TRBJ2-3	TGTGCCATCAGTGAGTCGCAGGGGTCAGGTTCAGATACGCAGTATTTT	CAISESQGSGSDTQYF
TRBV5-1	-	-	15	TRBJ1-1	TGCGCCAGCAGCCCATTACAGGAAACCGGGACTGAAGCTTTCTTT	CASSPLQETGTEAFF
TRBV6-1	-	-	12	TRBJ2-7	TGTGCCAGCAGCCGGGACGGCTACGAGCAGTACTTC	CASSRDGYEQYF
TRBV6-5	TRBD2	few	16	TRBJ2-5	TGTGCCAGCAGTTACTTCCTAGCGGGAGCACAAGAGACCCAGTACTTC	CASSYFLAGAQETQYF
TRBV11-2	-	-	13	TRBJ1-6	TGTGCCAGCAGCTTAGAGCGGGGATCACCCCTCCACTTT	CASSLERGSPLHF
TRBV7-2	TRBD1	-	15	TRBJ1-1	TGTGCCAGCAGCTTAGCCGGGACAGGGGGCAAAGAAGCTTTCTTT	CASSLAGTGGKEAFF
TRBV2	-	once	13	TRBJ2-5	TGTGCCAGCCAGGGTCTCAACGGGGAGACCCAGTACTTC	CASQGLNGETQYF
TRBV19	TRBD1	-	14	TRBJ2-7	TGTGCCAGTAGTGCGCGGACAGGAGTTTACGAGCAGTACTTC	CASSARTGVYEQYF
TRBV2	-	-	16	TRBJ2-7	TGTGCCAGCAGTGAAGGTCCGAGACAGTACTCCTACGAGCAGTACTTC	CASSEGPRQYSYEQYF
TRBV7-2	-	-	14	TRBJ1-5	TGTGCCAGCAGCTTACAGCCAGGGCATCAGCCCCAGCATTTT	CASSLQPGHQPQHF
TRBV6-5	TRBD1	-	15	TRBJ1-1	TGTGCCAGTCGATCGGGACAGCTCTGGAACACTGAAGCTTTCTTT	CASRSGQLWNTEAFF
TRBV5-1	-	-	16	TRBJ2-6	TGCGCCAGCAGTAACGCAGGGAAGGCTGGGGCCAACGTCCTGACTTTC	CASSNAGKAGANVLTF
TRBV6-6	-	once	14	TRBJ2-1	TGTGCCAGCAGTTTGTGGAGCTCCTACAATGAGCAGTTCTTC	CASSLWSSYNEQFF
TRBV2	-	-	15	TRBJ1-3	TGTGCCAGCAGTGCCGGGACTGACTCTGGAAACACCATATATTTT	CASSAGTDSGNTIYF
TRBV5-4	-	-	15	TRBJ2-5	TGTGCCAGCAGCCCCGGGGCAGCGGTTGCAGAGACCCAGTACTTC	CASSPGAAVAETQYF
TRBV14	-	-	13	TRBJ2-5	TGTGCCAGCAGCGGTACATTACAAGAGACCCAGTACTTC	CASSGTLQETQYF
TRBV20-1	-	-	10	TRBJ2-5	TGCAGTGCTGTTCAAGAGACCCAGTACTTC	CSAVQETQYF
TRBV27	TRBD1	-	14	TRBJ1-2	TGTGCCAGCAGTCGACCGGGACAGGGTCATGGCTACACCTTC	CASSRPGQGHGYTF
TRBV7-3	-	-	13	TRBJ1-6	TGTGCCAGCAGCTTAAGCCGACAATCACCCCTCCACTTT	CASSLSRQSPLHF
TRBV23-1	-	-	16	TRBJ1-4	TGCGCCAGCAGTCAAACGACAGGCCCAACTAATGAAAAACTGTTTTTT	CASSQTTGPTNEKLFF
TRBV9	-	once	14	TRBJ1-6	TGTGCCAGCAGCGTAAGCGGGTTCGATTCACCCCTCCACTTT	CASSVSGFDSPLHF
TRBV7-2	-	few	13	TRBJ2-5	TGTGCCAGCAGCTTATGGGGGCGAGAGACCCAGTACTTC	CASSLWGRETQYF
TRBV27	-	-	14	TRBJ2-7	TGTGCCAGCAGTTTATACCGCGGGTCGCACGAGCAGTACTTC	CASSLYRGSHEQYF
TRBV11-2	TRBD1	-	14	TRBJ1-1	TGTGCCAGCAGCTCACACAGGGGTGAGACTGAAGCTTTCTTT	CASSSHRGETEAFF
TRBV14	TRBD1	-	15	TRBJ2-1	TGTGCCAGCAGCCACGGACAGGGGCCGGCCGGGGAGCAGTTCTTC	CASSHGQGPAGEQFF
TRBV6-5	-	-	15	TRBJ2-5	TGTGCCAGCAGATCCGACCTCGGGAGCCAAGAGACCCAGTACTTC	CASRSDLGSQETQYF
TRBV4-2	-	-	16	TRBJ1-5	TGTGCCAGCAGCCAAGACGACTCGGATAGCAATCAGCCCCAGCATTTT	CASSQDDSDSNQPQHF
TRBV11-2	-	-	13	TRBJ1-2	TGTGCCAGCAGCTTAGGCCAGGGAATTGGCTACACCTTC	CASSLGQGIGYTF
TRBV18	-	few	13	TRBJ1-5	TGTGCCAGCTCCCCCACTCAGGGACAGCCCCAGCATTTT	CASSPTQGQPQHF
TRBV5-1	TRBD2	-	14	TRBJ2-1	TGCGCCAGCAGCGGGGCTAGCGGACATCGTGAGCAGTTCTTC	CASSGASGHREQFF